The count of the clone carrying this TCR beta chain is one. In the PCR, 60 Vbeta and 13 Jbeta primers were used. Some clones are missing from TCRdb's copy, which holds only in-frame ones; the method was immunoSEQ multiplex PCR. The sample holds over 40,000 clones, roughly 81% seen once. The data stem from a study of cytomegalovirus exposure and HLA in healthy donors. Germline assignment: CDR1 SGHTA and CDR2 FQGNSA. The CDR3 is 17 residues long. V was cut by 7 bases and J by 7 bases, with 26 bases left in between. This clonotype was sampled from a woman aged 40 to 49 in good health and CMV-seropositive. Sequencing was carried out using PBMCs. This chain uses TRBV7-2 with TRBJ2-1; D is perhaps TRBD2 (5 bases). The CDR3 here is CASTSRGAPEKLNEQFF. The CDR3 DNA follows: TGTGCCAGCACCTCTCGGGGAGCGCCCGAGAAGTTGAATGAGCAGTTCTTC.